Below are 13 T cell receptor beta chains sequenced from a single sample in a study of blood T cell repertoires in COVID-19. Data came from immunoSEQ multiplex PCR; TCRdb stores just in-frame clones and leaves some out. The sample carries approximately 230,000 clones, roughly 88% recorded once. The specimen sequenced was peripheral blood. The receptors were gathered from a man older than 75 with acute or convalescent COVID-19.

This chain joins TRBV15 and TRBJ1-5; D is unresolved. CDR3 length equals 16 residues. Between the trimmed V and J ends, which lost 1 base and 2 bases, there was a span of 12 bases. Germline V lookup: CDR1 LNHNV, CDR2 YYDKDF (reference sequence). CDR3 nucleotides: TGTGCCACCAGCAGAGGTCCGACCGGGGGCAATCAGCCCCAGCATTTT. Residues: CATSRGPTGGNQPQHF.

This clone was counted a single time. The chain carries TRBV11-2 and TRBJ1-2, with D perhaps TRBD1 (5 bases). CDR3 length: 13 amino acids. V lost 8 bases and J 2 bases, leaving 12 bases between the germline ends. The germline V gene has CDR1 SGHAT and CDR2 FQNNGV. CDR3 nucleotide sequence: TGTGCCAGCCAGAGGGGAGGAAACTATGGCTACACCTTC. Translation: CASQRGGNYGYTF.

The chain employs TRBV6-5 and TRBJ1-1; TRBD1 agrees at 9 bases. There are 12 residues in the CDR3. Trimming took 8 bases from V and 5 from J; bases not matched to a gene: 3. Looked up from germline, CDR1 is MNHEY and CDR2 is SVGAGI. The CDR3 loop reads CASGTGWTEAFF. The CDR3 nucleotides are TGTGCCAGCGGGACAGGGTGGACTGAAGCTTTCTTT.

The CDR3, as DNA: TGTGCCAGCAGCTACGTAGCGGGACCGAACACCGGGGAGCTGTTTTTT. It specifies CASSYVAGPNTGELFF. V and J are TRBV11-2 and TRBJ2-2; 8 bases fit TRBD2. The J segment lost 0 bases and the V segment lost 4 bases, leaving 4 bases of the junction unmatched. The CDR3 runs 16 residues. Germline loops: CDR1 SGHAT, CDR2 FQNNGV. Drawing the rest from reference TRBV11-2 and TRBJ2-2, the complete variable domain is EAGVAQSPRYKIIEKRQSVAFWCNPISGHATLYWYQQILGQGPKLLIQFQNNGVVDDSQLPKDRFSAERLKGVDSTLKIQPAKLEDSAVYLCASSYVAGPNTGELFFGEGSRLTVL.

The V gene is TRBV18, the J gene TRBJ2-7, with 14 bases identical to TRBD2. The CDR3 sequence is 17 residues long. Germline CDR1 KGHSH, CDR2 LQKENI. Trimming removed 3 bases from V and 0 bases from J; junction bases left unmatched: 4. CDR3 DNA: TGTGCCAGCTCACCCTCTGGGACTAGCGGGGGCTCCTACGAGCAGTACTTC. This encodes CASSPSGTSGGSYEQYF.

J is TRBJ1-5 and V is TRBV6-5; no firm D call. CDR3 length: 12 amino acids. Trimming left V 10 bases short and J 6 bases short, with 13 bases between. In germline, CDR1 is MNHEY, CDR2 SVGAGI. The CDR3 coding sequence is TGTGCCACAGCAGTAGGAGGTCAGCCCCAGCATTTT. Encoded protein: CATAVGGQPQHF.

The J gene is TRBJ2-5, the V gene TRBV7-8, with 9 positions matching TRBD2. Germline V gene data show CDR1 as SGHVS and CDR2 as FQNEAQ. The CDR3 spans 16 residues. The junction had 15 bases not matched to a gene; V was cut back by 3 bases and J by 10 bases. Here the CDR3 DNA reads TGTGCCAGCAGCTTTTATGGGGGACTAGCAGGGAGAGACCAGTACTTC. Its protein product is CASSFYGGLAGRDQYF. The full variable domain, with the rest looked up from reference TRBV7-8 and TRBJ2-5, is GAGVSQSPRYKVAKRGQDVALRCDPISGHVSLFWYQQALGQGPEFLTYFQNEAQLDKSGLPSDRFFAERPEGSVSTLKIQRTQQEDSAVYLCASSFYGGLAGRDQYFGPGTRLLVL.

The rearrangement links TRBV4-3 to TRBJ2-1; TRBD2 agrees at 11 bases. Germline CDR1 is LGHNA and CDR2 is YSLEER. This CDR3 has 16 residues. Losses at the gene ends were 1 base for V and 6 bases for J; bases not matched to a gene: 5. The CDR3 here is CASSQVGTSGRNEQFF. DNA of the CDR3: TGCGCCAGCAGCCAAGTAGGGACTAGCGGACGCAATGAGCAGTTCTTC.

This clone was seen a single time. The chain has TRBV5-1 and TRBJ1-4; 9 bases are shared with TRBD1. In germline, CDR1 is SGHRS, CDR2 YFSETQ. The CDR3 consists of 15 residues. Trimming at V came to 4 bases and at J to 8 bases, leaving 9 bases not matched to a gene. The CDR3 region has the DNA TGCGCCAGCAGCCCACCGGGACAGGGTGCGGAAAAACTGTTTTTT. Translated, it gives CASSPPGQGAEKLFF.

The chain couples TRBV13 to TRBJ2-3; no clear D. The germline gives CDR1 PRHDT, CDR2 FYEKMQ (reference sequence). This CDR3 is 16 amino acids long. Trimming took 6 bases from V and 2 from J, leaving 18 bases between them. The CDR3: CASSSSLIPFTDTQYF. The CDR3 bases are TGTGCCAGCAGTTCCTCCCTTATCCCGTTCACAGATACGCAGTATTTT.

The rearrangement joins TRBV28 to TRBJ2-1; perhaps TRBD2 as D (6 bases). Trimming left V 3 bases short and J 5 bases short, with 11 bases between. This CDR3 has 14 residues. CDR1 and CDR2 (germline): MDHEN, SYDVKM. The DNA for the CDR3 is TGTGCCAGCAGTTTTACTAGCTTGCACAATGAGCAGTTCTTC. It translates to CASSFTSLHNEQFF.

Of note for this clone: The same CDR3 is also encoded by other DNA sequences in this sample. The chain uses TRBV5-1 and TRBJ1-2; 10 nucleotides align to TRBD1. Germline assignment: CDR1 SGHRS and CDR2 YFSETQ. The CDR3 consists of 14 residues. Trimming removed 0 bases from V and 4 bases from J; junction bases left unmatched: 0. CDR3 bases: TGCGCCAGCAGCTTGGGGACAGGGGGCTATGGCTACACCTTC. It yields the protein CASSLGTGGYGYTF.

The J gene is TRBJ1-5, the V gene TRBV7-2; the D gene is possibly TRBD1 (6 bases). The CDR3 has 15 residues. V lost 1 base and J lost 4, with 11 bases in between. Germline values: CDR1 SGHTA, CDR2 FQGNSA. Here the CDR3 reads CASSLGSTGNQPQHF. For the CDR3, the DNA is TGTGCCAGCAGCTTAGGTAGTACAGGGAATCAGCCCCAGCATTTT.